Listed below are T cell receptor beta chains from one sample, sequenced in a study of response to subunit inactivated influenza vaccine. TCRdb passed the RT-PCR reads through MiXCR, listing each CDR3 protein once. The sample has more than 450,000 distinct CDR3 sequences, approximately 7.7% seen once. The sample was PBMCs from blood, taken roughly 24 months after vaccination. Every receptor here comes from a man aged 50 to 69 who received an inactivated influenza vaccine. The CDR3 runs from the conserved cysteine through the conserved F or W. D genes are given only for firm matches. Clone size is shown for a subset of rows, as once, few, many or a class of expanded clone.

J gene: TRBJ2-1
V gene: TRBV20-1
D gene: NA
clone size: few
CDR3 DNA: TGCAGTGCTAGAGATCTAGCCATAAAAGTTTACAATGAGCAGTTCTTC
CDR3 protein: CSARDLAIKVYNEQFF

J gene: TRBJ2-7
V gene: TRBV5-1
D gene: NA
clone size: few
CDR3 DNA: TGCGCCAGCAGCCCCGGCGGGGGCCCCCTTCGGTACTTC
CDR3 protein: CASSPGGGPLRYF

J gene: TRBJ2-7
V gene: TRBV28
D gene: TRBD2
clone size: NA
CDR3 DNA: TGTGCCAGCAGTTTAAGGCTAGCGGGAGTCGAGCAGTACTTC
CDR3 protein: CASSLRLAGVEQYF

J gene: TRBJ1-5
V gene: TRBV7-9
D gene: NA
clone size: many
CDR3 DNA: TGTGCCAGCAGCGAGGACAACAATCAGCCCCAGCATTTT
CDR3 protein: CASSEDNNQPQHF

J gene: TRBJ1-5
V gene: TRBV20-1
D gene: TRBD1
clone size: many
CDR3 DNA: TGCAGTGCCCAGTCCGGGACAGATTCGCCCCAGCATTTT
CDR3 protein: CSAQSGTDSPQHF

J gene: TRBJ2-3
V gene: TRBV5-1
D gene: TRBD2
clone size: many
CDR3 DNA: TGCGCCAGCTGTCCTAGCGGGGGGAGCACAGATACGCAGTATTTT
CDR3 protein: CASCPSGGSTDTQYF

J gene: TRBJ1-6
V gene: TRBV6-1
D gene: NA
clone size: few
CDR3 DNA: TGTGCCAGCACGGATCAGGGGTTTCGGAATTCACCCCTCCACTTT
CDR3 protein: CASTDQGFRNSPLHF

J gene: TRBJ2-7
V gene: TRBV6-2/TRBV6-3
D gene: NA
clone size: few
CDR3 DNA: TGTGCCAGCAGGAGGAGAGAGTTACCTTACGAGCAGTACTTC
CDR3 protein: CASRRRELPYEQYF

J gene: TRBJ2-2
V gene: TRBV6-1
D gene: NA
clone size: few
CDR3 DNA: TGTGCCAGCAGCCAGGGTTATCGCACCGGGGAGCTGTTTTTT
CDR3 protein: CASSQGYRTGELFF

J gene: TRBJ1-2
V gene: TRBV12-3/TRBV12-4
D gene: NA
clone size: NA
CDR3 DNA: TGTGCCAGCAGTTTTTGGGGGAGCTATGGCTACACCTTC
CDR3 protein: CASSFWGSYGYTF

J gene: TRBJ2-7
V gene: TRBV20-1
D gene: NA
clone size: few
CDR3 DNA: TGCAGTGCTAGAAGAACAGAGTACGAGCAGTACTTC
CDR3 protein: CSARRTEYEQYF

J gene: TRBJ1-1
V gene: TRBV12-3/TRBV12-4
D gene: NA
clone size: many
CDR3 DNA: TGTGCCAGCAGTTTCCCGAACACTGAAGCTTTCTTT
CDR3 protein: CASSFPNTEAFF

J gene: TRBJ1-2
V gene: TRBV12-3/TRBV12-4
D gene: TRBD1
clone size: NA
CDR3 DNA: TGTGCCAGCAGCCACGACAGGGAATATGGCTACACCTTC
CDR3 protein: CASSHDREYGYTF

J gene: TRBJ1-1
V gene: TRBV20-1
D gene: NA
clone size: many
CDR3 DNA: TGCAGTGCTAGAGGGTCTTTCGGTGGCACTGAAGCTTTCTTT
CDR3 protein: CSARGSFGGTEAFF

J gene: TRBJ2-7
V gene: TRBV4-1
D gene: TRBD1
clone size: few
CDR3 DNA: TGCGCCAGCAGGAAACCCCCCGGACAGGGAGTATACGAGCAGTACTTC
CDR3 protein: CASRKPPGQGVYEQYF

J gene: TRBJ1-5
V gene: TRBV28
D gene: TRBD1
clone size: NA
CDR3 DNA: TGTGCCAGCAAACAGGACAGGGGGAGCAATCAGCCCCAGCATTTT
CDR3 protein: CASKQDRGSNQPQHF

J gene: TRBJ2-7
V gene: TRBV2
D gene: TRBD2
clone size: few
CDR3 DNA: TGTGCCAGCACCCTTTTCGCTTTGCAGCGGGGGAGCTCCTACGAGCAGTACTTC
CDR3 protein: CASTLFALQRGSSYEQYF

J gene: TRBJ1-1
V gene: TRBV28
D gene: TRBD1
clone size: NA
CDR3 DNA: TGTGCCAGCACCCGGACAGGGGTAAACACTGAAGCTTTCTTT
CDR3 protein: CASTRTGVNTEAFF

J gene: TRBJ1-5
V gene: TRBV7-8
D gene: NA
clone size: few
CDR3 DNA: TGTGCCAGCAGCTTCCGTTGGGGCATGAGCAATCAGCCCCAGCATTTT
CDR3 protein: CASSFRWGMSNQPQHF

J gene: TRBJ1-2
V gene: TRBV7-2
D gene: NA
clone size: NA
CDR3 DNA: TGTGCCAGCAGCCCTACCCAAAACTATGGCTACACCTTC
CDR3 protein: CASSPTQNYGYTF

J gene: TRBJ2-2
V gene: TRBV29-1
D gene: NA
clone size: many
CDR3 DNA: TGCAGCGTTCCTCGGGACACCGGGGAGCTGTTTTTT
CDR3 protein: CSVPRDTGELFF

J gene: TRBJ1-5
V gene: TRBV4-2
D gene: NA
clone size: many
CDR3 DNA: TGTGCCAGCAGCCAAGGGACACCTAGCAATCAGCCCCAGCATTTT
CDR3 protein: CASSQGTPSNQPQHF

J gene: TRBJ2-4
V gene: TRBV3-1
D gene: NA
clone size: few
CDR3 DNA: TGTGCCAGCAGCGGACGGCGTAGGGATGCCAAAAACATTCAGTACTTC
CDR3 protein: CASSGRRRDAKNIQYF

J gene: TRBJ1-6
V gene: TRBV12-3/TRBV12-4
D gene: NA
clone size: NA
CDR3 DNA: TGTGCCAGCACGCGCCGGGGTCGGAATTCACCCCTCCACTTT
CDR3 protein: CASTRRGRNSPLHF

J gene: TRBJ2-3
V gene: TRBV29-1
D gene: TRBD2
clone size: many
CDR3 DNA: TGCAGCGTTGAAGTCTCAGCGGGGATCACAGATACGCAGTATTTT
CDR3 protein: CSVEVSAGITDTQYF

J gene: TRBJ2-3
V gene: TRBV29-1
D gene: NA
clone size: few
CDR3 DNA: TGCAGCATTCCGAGGGACCCGACGGCCATCCCAGATACGCAGTATTTT
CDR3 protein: CSIPRDPTAIPDTQYF

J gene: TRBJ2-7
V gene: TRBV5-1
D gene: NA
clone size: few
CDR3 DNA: TGCGCCAGCAGCTTGTCGCAGGGGCAAGAAAACGAGCAGTACTTC
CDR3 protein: CASSLSQGQENEQYF

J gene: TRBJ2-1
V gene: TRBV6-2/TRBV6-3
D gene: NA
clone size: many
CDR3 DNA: TGTGCCAGCAGTCACACAGGGGCGGGACTCAACAATGAGCAGTTCTTC
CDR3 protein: CASSHTGAGLNNEQFF

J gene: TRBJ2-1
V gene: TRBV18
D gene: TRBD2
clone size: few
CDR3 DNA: TGTGCCAGCTCACCATCTCGCGCTAGCGGGATTTACTACAATGAGCAGTTCTTC
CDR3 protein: CASSPSRASGIYYNEQFF

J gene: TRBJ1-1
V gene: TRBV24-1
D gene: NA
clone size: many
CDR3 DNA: TGTGCCACCAGTGGACTGGGGGGGAAGGGCACTGAAGCTTTCTTT
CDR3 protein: CATSGLGGKGTEAFF

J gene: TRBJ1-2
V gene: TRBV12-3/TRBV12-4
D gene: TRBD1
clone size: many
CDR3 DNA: TGTGCCAGCAGTTCCAGACAGGGCCAATATGGCTACACCTTC
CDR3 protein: CASSSRQGQYGYTF

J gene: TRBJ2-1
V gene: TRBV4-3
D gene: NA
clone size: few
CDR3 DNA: TGCGCCAGCAGCCAGCACTTTCCTTCGCCGAATGAGCAGTTCTTC
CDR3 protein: CASSQHFPSPNEQFF

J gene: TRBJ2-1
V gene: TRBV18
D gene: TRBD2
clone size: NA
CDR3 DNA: TGTGCCAGCTCACTCCCGGGACTAGCGGGGGGGCACGTGGTAAATGAGCAGTTCTTC
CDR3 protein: CASSLPGLAGGHVVNEQFF

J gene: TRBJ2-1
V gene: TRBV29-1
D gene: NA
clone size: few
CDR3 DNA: TGCAGCGTTGCAAGGGCCAATGAGCAGTTCTTC
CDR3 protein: CSVARANEQFF

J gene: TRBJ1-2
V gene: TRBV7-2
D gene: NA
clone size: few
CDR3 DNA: TGTGCCAGCAGCTTAGACCCCAGTAACTATGGCTACACCTTC
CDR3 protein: CASSLDPSNYGYTF

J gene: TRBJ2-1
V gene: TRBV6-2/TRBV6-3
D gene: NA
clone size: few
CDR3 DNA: TGTGCCAGCAGTTATTCCCTCAGGGTAAAAACCTACAATGAGCAGTTCTTC
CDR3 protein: CASSYSLRVKTYNEQFF

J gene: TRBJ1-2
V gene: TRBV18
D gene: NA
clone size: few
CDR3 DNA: TGTGCCAGCTCACCAACGACGGACGGGTCCGGTGGCTACACCTTC
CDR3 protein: CASSPTTDGSGGYTF

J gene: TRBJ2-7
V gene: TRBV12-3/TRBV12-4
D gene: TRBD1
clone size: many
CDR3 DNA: TGTGCCAGCAGTTTAGCCGGACAGGTCTACGAGCAGTACTTC
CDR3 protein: CASSLAGQVYEQYF

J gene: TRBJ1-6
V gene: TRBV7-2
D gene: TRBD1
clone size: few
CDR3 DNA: TGTGCCAGCAGCCCGGACAGGAGGGAGAATTCACCCCTCCACTTT
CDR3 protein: CASSPDRRENSPLHF

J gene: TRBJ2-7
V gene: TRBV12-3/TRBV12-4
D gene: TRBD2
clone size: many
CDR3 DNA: TGTGCCAGCGGCGTAGCGGGGCACTCCTACGAGCAGTACTTC
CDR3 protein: CASGVAGHSYEQYF

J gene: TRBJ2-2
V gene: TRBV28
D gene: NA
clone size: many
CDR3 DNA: TGTGCCAGCAGTTTATTTCCAGGGATCACCGGGGAGCTGTTTTTT
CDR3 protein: CASSLFPGITGELFF

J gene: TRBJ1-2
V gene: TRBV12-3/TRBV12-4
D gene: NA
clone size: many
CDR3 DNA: TGTGCCAGCAGTCCCCAGGTGGGGGGCTATGGCTACACCTTC
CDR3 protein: CASSPQVGGYGYTF

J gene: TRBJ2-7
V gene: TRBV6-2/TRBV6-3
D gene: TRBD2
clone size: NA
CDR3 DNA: TGTGCCCCCCGGGGCAAGCGGGGCTCCTCCTACGAGCAGTACTTC
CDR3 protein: CAPRGKRGSSYEQYF

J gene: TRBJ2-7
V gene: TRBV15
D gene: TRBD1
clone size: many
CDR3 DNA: TGTGCCACCAAAAGACAGGGGTCCGACGAGCAGTACTTC
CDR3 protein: CATKRQGSDEQYF

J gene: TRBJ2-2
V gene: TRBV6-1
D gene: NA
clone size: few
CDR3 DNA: TGTGCCAGCAGTGAAGGTCGTGGTGGGGAGCTGTTTTTT
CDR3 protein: CASSEGRGGELFF

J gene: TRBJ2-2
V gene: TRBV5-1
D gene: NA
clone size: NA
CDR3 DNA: TGCGCCAGCAGCTTGCAGGCGGGATCGAACACCGGGGAGCTGTTTTTT
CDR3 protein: CASSLQAGSNTGELFF

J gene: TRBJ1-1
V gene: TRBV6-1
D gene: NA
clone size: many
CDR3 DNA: TGTGCCAGCATCCAAATGGGGGGTGGGACTGAAGCTTTCTTT
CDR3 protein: CASIQMGGGTEAFF

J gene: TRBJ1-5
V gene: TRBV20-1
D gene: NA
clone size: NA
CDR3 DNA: TGCAGTGCTAGCCGGGTTGGGGTGGAGCCCCAGCATTTT
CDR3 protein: CSASRVGVEPQHF

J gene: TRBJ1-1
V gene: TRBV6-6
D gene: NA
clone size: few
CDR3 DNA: TGTGCCAGCAGTTACTCGATAACAGCCGAAGCTTTCTTT
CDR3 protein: CASSYSITAEAFF

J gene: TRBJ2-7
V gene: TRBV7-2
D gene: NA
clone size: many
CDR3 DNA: TGTGCCAGCAGCTTAGGGGTTCCCTCCGAGCAGTACTTC
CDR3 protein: CASSLGVPSEQYF

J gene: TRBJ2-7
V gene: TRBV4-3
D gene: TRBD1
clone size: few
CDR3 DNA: TGCGCCAGCAGCCAAGATAGGGACAGGTATGATGCGCAGTACTTC
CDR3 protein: CASSQDRDRYDAQYF

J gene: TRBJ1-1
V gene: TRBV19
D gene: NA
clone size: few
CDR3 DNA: TGTGCCAGTAGCTTCATGGGGATGAACACTGAAGCTTTCTTT
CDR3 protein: CASSFMGMNTEAFF

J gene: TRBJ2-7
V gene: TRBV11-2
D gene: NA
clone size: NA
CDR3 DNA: TGTGCCAGCAGCTTCCGAGCCTCCTACGAGCAGTACTTC
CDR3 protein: CASSFRASYEQYF

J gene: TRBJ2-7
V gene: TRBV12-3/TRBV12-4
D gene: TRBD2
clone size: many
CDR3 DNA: TGTGCCAGCAGTTTTTATAGCGGGAGAGGCTCCTACGAGCAGTACTTC
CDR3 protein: CASSFYSGRGSYEQYF

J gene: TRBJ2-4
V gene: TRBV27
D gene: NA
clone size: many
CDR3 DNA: TGTGCCAGCAGTTTATTTGGAGCGGGTAGACCAAATTCCAAAAACATTCAGTACTTC
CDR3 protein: CASSLFGAGRPNSKNIQYF

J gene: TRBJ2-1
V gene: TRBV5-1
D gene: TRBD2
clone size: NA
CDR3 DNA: TGCGCCAGCAGCCAAAGGACTAGCGGAGGCTACAATGAGCAGTTCTTC
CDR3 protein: CASSQRTSGGYNEQFF

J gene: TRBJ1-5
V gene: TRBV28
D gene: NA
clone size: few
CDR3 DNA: TGTGCCAGCACTCTGGGAGACAGCAATCAGCCCCAGCATTTT
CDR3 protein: CASTLGDSNQPQHF